These 18 T cell receptor beta chains came from one sample sequenced in a study of T cells in Graves' hyperthyroidism and ophthalmopathy. Amplification yielded TCR beta CDR3 regions, with RNA transcripts as the source. A set of HTBI primers served as the primers for a first-round RT-PCR of the TCR CDR3. TCRdb redid the calling of the multiplex PCR reads with MiXCR, one entry per CDR3 protein. The sample consists of about 560,000 distinct CDR3 sequences, approximately 15% of them appearing once. The sequencing sample was made of blood. These receptor sequences come from a woman in her forties with Graves' hyperthyroidism.

This chain joins TRBV2 and TRBJ2-3; TRBD2 matches at 11 bases. V lost 5 bases and J lost 0; bases outside the gene matches: 10. The germline V gene encodes CDR1 SNHLY and CDR2 FYNNEI. The CDR3 totals 18 residues. This CDR3 is CASSLAGGLFTSTDTQYF. The DNA of the CDR3 is TGTGCCAGCAGTTTAGCGGGAGGGCTTTTTACTAGCACAGATACGCAGTATTTT.

About this clonotype: Just one base apart from a much larger clone, this may be a read error. The chain carries TRBV20-1 and TRBJ2-7, with TRBD1 identical over 12 bases. The end of the DNA is better explained by TRBJ2-1, so the J call may be wrong. CDR3 length: 14 residues. CDR1 DFQATT and CDR2 SNEGSKA come from the germline V gene (reference sequence). The CDR3 bases are TGCAGTGCTAGAGTGGGGACAGGGGGCTACGAGCAGTTCTTC. Protein sequence: CSARVGTGGYEQFF.

The chain carries TRBV9 and TRBJ2-3; no clear D gene. Germline V gives CDR1 SGDLS, CDR2 YYNGEE. The CDR3 has 15 amino acids. Trimming cost V 0 bases and J 3 bases, with 11 bases left between them. The CDR3 sequence is CASSVVWYGTDTQYF. Here the CDR3 DNA reads TGTGCCAGCAGCGTAGTGTGGTACGGAACAGATACGCAGTATTTT.

The chain has TRBV6-1 and TRBJ2-7; D is unclear. This CDR3 contains 18 residues. From germline, CDR1 is MNHNS and CDR2 SASEGT. The germline V and J ends were trimmed by 1 base and 1 base, with 20 bases remaining between them. Here the CDR3 reads CASSEVCMGWLKSYEQYF. CDR3 in DNA: TGTGCCAGCAGTGAAGTCTGTATGGGGTGGTTAAAATCCTACGAGCAGTACTTC.

This clonotype was recorded many times. The chain uses TRBV5-1 and TRBJ2-7, with 9 positions matching TRBD1. V was clipped by 4 bases and J by 2 bases; unmatched bases: 7. Germline lookup yields CDR1 SGHRS and CDR2 YFSETQ. The CDR3 is 15 amino acids. In nucleotides, the CDR3 is TGCGCCAGCAGCCCGAGAGGGACAGGGACCTACGAGCAGTACTTC. Translation gives CASSPRGTGTYEQYF.

The chain recombines TRBV20-1 with TRBJ2-2, with a weak D call TRBD1 (5 bases). Trimming removed 1 base at V and 6 bases at J, with 6 bases between. Germline CDR1 DFQATT, CDR2 SNEGSKA (reference sequence). The CDR3 is 12 amino acids. The CDR3 sequence: CSARGGPGELFF. CDR3 in DNA: TGCAGTGCTAGAGGGGGCCCCGGGGAGCTGTTTTTT.

This clonotype has only a few counts. The rearrangement uses TRBV29-1 and TRBJ2-1; 7 nucleotides match TRBD1. With 3 bases clipped from V and 0 bases from J, the junction kept 11 bases outside the gene matches. Germline CDR1 reads SQVTM; CDR2 reads ANQGSEA. The CDR3 has 17 residues. The CDR3 region has the DNA TGCAGCGTTGAGGGCAGGGGGTCTATTAGCTCCTACAATGAGCAGTTCTTC. This encodes CSVEGRGSISSYNEQFF.

V and J are TRBV28 and TRBJ2-7; perhaps TRBD2 as D (6 bases). V was clipped by 8 bases and J by 4 bases, with 12 bases between them. This CDR3 has 12 amino acids. The germline V gene has CDR1 MDHEN and CDR2 SYDVKM. CDR3 nucleotide sequence: TGTGCCAGCGGGAGGTGGTTGTACGAGCAGTACTTC. Translating it yields CASGRWLYEQYF.

This clonotype was detected ten times or more. This chain uses TRBV7-2 with TRBJ2-7; TRBD2 aligns across 7 bases. This CDR3 has 14 residues. The germline V gene encodes CDR1 SGHTA and CDR2 FQGNSA. V lost 1 base to trimming and J lost 7 bases; unmatched junction nucleotides: 7. The CDR3 sequence is CASSLGREMGEQYF. In nucleotides, the CDR3 is TGTGCCAGCAGCTTAGGGCGGGAGATGGGGGAGCAGTACTTC.

This clonotype has a count of ten or more. The chain couples TRBV27 to TRBJ1-2, with a tentative D call TRBD1 (6 bases). Germline assignment: CDR1 MNHEY and CDR2 SMNVEV (reference sequence). V was clipped by 3 bases and J by 3 bases, with 11 bases between them. The CDR3 extends over 14 amino acids. Here the CDR3 DNA reads TGTGCCAGCAGTTTGTTCGGGGGCGACTATGGCTACACCTTC. Translation gives CASSLFGGDYGYTF.

This clonotype has a count of ten or more. The chain joins TRBV28 to TRBJ2-7, with D hard to call. This CDR3 comprises 15 residues. V lost 6 bases and J lost 1, with 16 bases in between. Germline V gene lookup returns CDR1 MDHEN and CDR2 SYDVKM. CDR3 bases: TGTGCCAGCAGGTCCCAATCCGTCTCTTCCTACGAGCAGTACTTC. This encodes CASRSQSVSSYEQYF.

This clonotype was seen at least ten times. An end of the junction does not agree with germline; a read error may underlie this. V is TRBV6-1 and J is TRBJ2-5; 9 bases line up with TRBD2. The CDR3 covers 13 residues. The germline CDR1 and CDR2 sequences are MNHNS and SASEGT. In DNA, the CDR3 is TGTGCCGGCAGACTAGCGGACCAAGAGACCCAGTACTTC. It codes for CAGRLADQETQYF.

This clonotype was found many times. J is TRBJ2-7 and V is TRBV28; 9 bases align to TRBD2. CDR1 and CDR2 (germline): MDHEN, SYDVKM. Trimming at V came to 8 bases and at J to 6 bases, leaving 14 bases not matched to a gene. This CDR3 contains 15 residues. The CDR3, as DNA: TGTGCCAGCCGGGGGCTAGCGGGAAGTCTAGGCGAGCAGTACTTC. Protein sequence: CASRGLAGSLGEQYF.

This clonotype was recorded many times. The V and J genes are TRBV6-6 and TRBJ2-3; 12 positions agree with TRBD2. The CDR3 consists of 17 residues. V lost 2 bases to trimming and J lost 4 bases; unmatched junction nucleotides: 7. Per germline, CDR1 MNHNY and CDR2 SVGAGI (reference sequence). DNA for the CDR3: TGTGCCAGCAGTTACGGTACACTAGCGGGAGGAGCAGATACGCAGTATTTT. It translates to CASSYGTLAGGADTQYF.

V is TRBV6-1 and J is TRBJ1-6; 9 bases map to TRBD1. Germline V gene sequence: CDR1 MNHNS, CDR2 SASEGT. V was pared by 6 bases and J by 6 bases, with 6 bases of the junction left unmatched. The CDR3 sequence is 15 residues long. The CDR3 nucleotides are TGTGCCAGCAGACCGTCGGACAGGGGTAATTCACCCCTCCACTTT. Translation: CASRPSDRGNSPLHF.

The chain employs TRBV6-1 and TRBJ1-1; D call uncertain. CDR3 length: 15 amino acids. Germline V gene data show CDR1 as MNHNS and CDR2 as SASEGT. With 5 bases removed from V and 4 bases from J, the gap between germline ends came to 17 bases. This chain's CDR3 is CASSPLFSSGTEAFF. Here the CDR3 DNA reads TGTGCCAGCAGTCCCCTTTTTTCCAGCGGCACTGAAGCTTTCTTT.

This clonotype was counted a few times. This rearrangement joins TRBV6-1 to TRBJ1-4; 12 bases agree with TRBD1. Trimming removed 4 bases from V and 8 bases from J; junction bases left unmatched: 2. Germline CDR1 reads MNHNS; CDR2 reads SASEGT. This CDR3 has 14 amino acids. The CDR3: CASSGGTGGEKLFF. In DNA form, the CDR3 reads TGTGCCAGCAGTGGAGGGACAGGGGGCGAAAAACTGTTTTTT.

This clonotype was seen at least ten times. The chain employs TRBV30 and TRBJ2-1; TRBD2 matches 8 bases. CDR3 length: 15 residues. Germline lookup yields CDR1 GTSNPN and CDR2 SVGIG (reference sequence). The V segment lost 0 bases and the J segment 4 bases; nucleotides outside the gene matches: 5. This CDR3 reads CAWSVPGGPYNEQFF. The DNA for the CDR3 is TGTGCCTGGAGTGTACCGGGAGGGCCGTACAATGAGCAGTTCTTC.